This entry describes one T cell receptor beta chain. The antigen remains undetermined. This sample is part of a study of OX40 agonist ivuxolimab in advanced cancers. Background on the study: Partial responses occurred in Three dose-escalation patients, one with hepatocellular carcinoma and two with cutaneous melanoma.

The study's findings and limits: Several nonresponders also turned out to have low normalized T-cell clonal expansion. Specificity for antigen went undetermined in the expanded peripheral T cells.

Trimming left V 3 bases short and J 0 bases short, with 9 bases between. Looked up from germline, CDR1 is LNHDA and CDR2 is SQIVND (reference sequence). This CDR3 comprises 16 residues. Anyone with autoimmune disease history or systemic immunosuppression was excluded. The data were produced by immunoSEQ multiplex PCR, yet TCRdb's version contains in-frame clones alone and is incomplete. The sample has 60,000 to 65,000 clones, under 95% seen once. The sequencing here drew on CD4+ or CD8+ T cells sorted from blood, taken in a trial of the OX40 agonist ivuxolimab. This clonotype originated in an adult with an advanced solid tumor such as melanoma, head and neck, liver or kidney cancer. The chain joins TRBV19 to TRBJ2-6; D remains ambiguous. The CDR3 nucleotides read TGTGCCAGTAGTATTGGGCAGTTCTCTGGGGCCAACGTCCTGACTTTC. This sequence encodes CASSIGQFSGANVLTF. Full variable domain (rest looked up from reference TRBV19 and TRBJ2-6): DGGITQSPKYLFRKEGQNVTLSCEQNLNHDAMYWYRQDPGQGLRLIYYSQIVNDFQKGDIAEGYSVSREKKESFPLTVTSAQKNPTAFYLCASSIGQFSGANVLTFGAGSRLTVL.